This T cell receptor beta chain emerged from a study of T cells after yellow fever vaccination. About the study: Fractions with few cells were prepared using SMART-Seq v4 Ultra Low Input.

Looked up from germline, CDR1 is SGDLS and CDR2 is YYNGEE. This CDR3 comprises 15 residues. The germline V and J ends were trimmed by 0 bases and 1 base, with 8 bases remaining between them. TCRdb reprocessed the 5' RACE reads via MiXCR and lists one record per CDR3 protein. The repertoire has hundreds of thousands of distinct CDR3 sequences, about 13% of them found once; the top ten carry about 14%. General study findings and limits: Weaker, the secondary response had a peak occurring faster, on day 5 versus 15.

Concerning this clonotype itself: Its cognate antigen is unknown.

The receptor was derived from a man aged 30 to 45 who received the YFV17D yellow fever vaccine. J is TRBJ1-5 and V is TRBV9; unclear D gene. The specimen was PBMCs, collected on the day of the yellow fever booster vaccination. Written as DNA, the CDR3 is TGTGCCAGCAGCGTAGCAGAAGGCAGCAATCAGCCCCAGCATTTT. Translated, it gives CASSVAEGSNQPQHF.